This TCR beta chain was sequenced in a study of shared clonotypes between healthy human individuals. Ten immunoSEQ deep assay plates were used to sequence the DNA of unsorted PBMCs. Sequencing was performed with immunoSEQ multiplex PCR; in TCRdb, only in-frame clones are kept and a portion is missing. The sample has about 450,000 clones, around 79% seen once; the top ten hold under 15%. CDR3 length: 16 residues. The trim removed 4 bases at V and 3 bases at J, leaving 11 bases unmatched. The germline V gene encodes CDR1 SQVTM and CDR2 ANQGSEA. Sample: PBMCs. This TCR was sampled from a woman between 35 and 50 years old in good health. Some clones in this sample may be carry-over from other donors' samples. V usage is TRBV29-1 and J usage is TRBJ2-3, with 9 bases lining up with TRBD2. The CDR3 loop reads CSVGFSSGSRTDTQYF. CDR3 nucleotides: TGCAGCGTTGGGTTTAGTAGCGGGAGTCGGACAGATACGCAGTATTTT.